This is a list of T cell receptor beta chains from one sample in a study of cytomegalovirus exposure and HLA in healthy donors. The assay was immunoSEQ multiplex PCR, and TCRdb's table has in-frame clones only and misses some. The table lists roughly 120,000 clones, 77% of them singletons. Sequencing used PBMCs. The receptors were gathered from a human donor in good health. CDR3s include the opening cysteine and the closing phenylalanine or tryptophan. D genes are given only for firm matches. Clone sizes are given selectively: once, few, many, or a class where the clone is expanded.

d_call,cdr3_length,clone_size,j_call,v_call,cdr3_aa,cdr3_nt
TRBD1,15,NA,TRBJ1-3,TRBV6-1,CASRATGKFGNTIYF,TGTGCCAGCAGGGCGACAGGGAAGTTTGGAAACACCATATATTTT
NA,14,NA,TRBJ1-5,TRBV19,CASSTTGNNQPQHF,TGTGCCAGTAGTACCACAGGGAACAATCAGCCCCAGCATTTT
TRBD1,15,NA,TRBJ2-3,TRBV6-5,CASSYPGQTTDTQYF,TGTGCCAGCAGTTACCCGGGACAGACCACAGATACGCAGTATTTT
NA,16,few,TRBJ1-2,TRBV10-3,CAISESPDRRRYGYTF,TGTGCCATCAGTGAGTCACCCGACAGAAGAAGATATGGCTACACCTTC
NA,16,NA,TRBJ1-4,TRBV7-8,CASSLARGPALEKLFF,TGTGCCAGCAGCTTAGCAAGGGGTCCTGCCCTTGAAAAACTGTTTTTT
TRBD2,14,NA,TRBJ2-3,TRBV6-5,CASSYWRESDTQYF,TGTGCCAGCAGTTACTGGCGGGAGTCGGATACGCAGTATTTT
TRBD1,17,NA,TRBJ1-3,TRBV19,CASSNLDRGPTGNTIYF,TGTGCCAGTAGTAACCTGGACAGGGGTCCCACTGGAAACACCATATATTTT
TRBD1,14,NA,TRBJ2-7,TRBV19,CASSRVGGSYEQYF,TGTGCCAGTAGTAGGGTAGGGGGCAGCTACGAGCAGTACTTC
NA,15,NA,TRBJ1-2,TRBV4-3,CASSQDVAGAYGYTF,TGCGCCAGCAGCCAAGATGTCGCGGGAGCCTATGGCTACACCTTC
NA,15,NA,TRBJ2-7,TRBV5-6,CASSLPGGLRNEQYF,TGTGCCAGCAGCCTCCCTGGGGGACTGCGGAACGAGCAGTACTTC
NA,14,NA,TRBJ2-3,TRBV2,CASTEGAETDTQYF,TGTGCCAGCACCGAGGGAGCGGAAACAGATACGCAGTATTTT
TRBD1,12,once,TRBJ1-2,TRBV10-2,CAIGTGGYGYTF,TGCGCCATTGGGACAGGGGGCTATGGCTACACCTTC
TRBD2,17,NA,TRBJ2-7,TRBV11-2,CASSTTLRLAGPYEQYF,TGTGCCAGCAGCACCACCCTCCGACTAGCGGGACCATACGAGCAGTACTTC
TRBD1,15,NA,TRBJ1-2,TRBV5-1,CASSAGTAGGYGYTF,TGCGCCAGCAGCGCCGGGACAGCCGGGGGCTATGGCTACACCTTC
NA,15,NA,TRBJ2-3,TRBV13,CASTPGGAHADTQYF,TGTGCCAGCACCCCCGGGGGAGCGCATGCAGATACGCAGTATTTT
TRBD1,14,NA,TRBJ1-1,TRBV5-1,CASSLGTGGSEAFF,TGCGCCAGCAGCTTGGGGACAGGGGGGAGTGAAGCTTTCTTT
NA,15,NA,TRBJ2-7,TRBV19,CASSRSGSISYEQYF,TGTGCCAGTAGTAGGAGCGGGTCCATCTCCTACGAGCAGTACTTC
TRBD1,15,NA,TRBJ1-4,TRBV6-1,CASSNSGTVNEKLFF,TGTGCCAGCAGCAACTCCGGGACAGTTAATGAAAAACTGTTTTTT
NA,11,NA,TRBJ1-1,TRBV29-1,CSVVPGTEAFF,TGCAGCGTTGTTCCAGGGACTGAAGCTTTCTTT
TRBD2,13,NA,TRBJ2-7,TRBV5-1,CASSSGTSGEQYF,TGCGCCAGCAGCAGCGGGACTAGCGGAGAGCAGTACTTC
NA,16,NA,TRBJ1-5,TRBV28,CASSAARRGGGQPQHF,TGTGCCAGCAGTGCCGCCCGGAGGGGGGGTGGCCAGCCCCAGCATTTT
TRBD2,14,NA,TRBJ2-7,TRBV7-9,CASSLAPSGREQYF,TGTGCCAGCAGCTTAGCTCCTAGCGGGAGGGAGCAGTACTTC
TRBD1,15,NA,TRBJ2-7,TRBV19,CASSIGAGGKYEQYF,TGTGCCAGTAGTATCGGGGCAGGGGGCAAGTACGAGCAGTACTTC
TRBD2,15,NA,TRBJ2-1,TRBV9,CASNPQGRGSNEQFF,TGTGCCAGCAACCCCCAGGGCCGCGGGAGTAATGAGCAGTTCTTC
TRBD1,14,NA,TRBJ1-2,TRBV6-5,CASSYSTGGYGYTF,TGTGCCAGCAGTTACTCGACAGGGGGGTATGGCTACACCTTC
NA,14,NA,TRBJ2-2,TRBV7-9,CASSWGQHTGELFF,TGTGCCAGCAGCTGGGGACAACACACCGGGGAGCTGTTTTTT
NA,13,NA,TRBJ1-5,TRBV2,CASSGLQGQPQHF,TGTGCCAGCAGCGGGCTACAGGGTCAGCCCCAGCATTTT